This entry is about one TCR beta chain. This clone appeared a few times. No antigen is known for it. No base quality values were provided; no much bigger clone lies one nucleotide off. The cohort consisted of 600 to 750 healthy bone marrow donors. All cohort members were sampled while nominally healthy, although unrecorded immune exposures were likely present. The donor tested CMV seronegative, placing the donor among the 350 to 400 seronegative members of the cohort. Each donor provided a peripheral blood sample, and peripheral blood mononuclear cells were used for TCR beta sequencing. The Qiagen DNeasy Blood Extraction Kit was used to extract genomic DNA from the blood cell samples. This sample was taken from a study of cytomegalovirus exposure and HLA in healthy donors (dated by TCRdb to 2016 to 2017). Regarding the research as a whole: An earlier analysis of approximately 640 of the donors reported approximately 300 Gb of sequence data and 117 million unique TCR beta sequences from some 180 million T cells. Because of strong linkage in the cohort, roughly five DR-DQ haplotypes were treated as single units for association and clustering. In addition to the first cohort of approximately 650 subjects, a separate validation cohort of approximately 110 different subjects was used. The aim of the study was to test whether cataloging public T cell receptors could identify signatures of past pathogen exposure. The number of donors typed differed by locus, with roughly 629-640 for A, B, C, DRB1 and DQB1, roughly 520 for DQA1, over 600 for DPA1, and some 440 for DPB1. Donor age, sex, ethnicity and CMV serostatus were compiled together with the repertoire data. An early release that covered around 590 HLA-typed donors contained about 300 gigabases of sequencing data and about 93 million unique TCR sequences. Using immunosequencing, the study profiled T cell repertoires from 666 subjects and related those repertoires to cytomegalovirus serostatus. To decide whether each TCR beta V gene segment behaved as functional or pseudogenic, an earlier analysis of some 580 of the donors relied on high-throughput TCR beta sequencing. To predict cytomegalovirus infection status, the study brought together high-throughput TCR immunosequencing, statistical association of individual TCRs with disease status, and machine learning. Every discovery cohort repertoire had been produced on one sequencing platform. Among the roughly 410 genotyped donors, approximately 82% belonged to the genetic ancestry cluster associated with self-reported Caucasian donors. In a later analysis, previously published TCR beta repertoires from some 640 donors were re-analyzed and high-resolution HLA genotyping was added so that TCR occurrence patterns could be studied. A later genetic analysis used genome-wide SNP genotypes for about three fifths of the 666 donors, treating that subset as a discovery cohort. Rather than using new phenotypic data, the later analysis identified candidate immune exposures from TCR beta sequences and from how often those sequences occurred across donors. Among 398 genotyped donors of the cohort, an average of roughly 230,000 unique TCR beta nucleotide sequences was sequenced per donor, of which 15% to 20% were non-productive. Both class I and class II loci were covered by HLA typing, at four-digit resolution.

The CDR3 numbers 15 residues from cysteine through phenylalanine. The read is trimmed to its CDR3 DNA, 45 bases read in frame from base 1. The germline V gene yields ENHRY for CDR1 and SYGVKD for CDR2. A distance of 16 bases separates the germline ends of V and J, which lose 3 bases and 7 bases respectively. Findings and caveats that apply to the study as a whole: Cytomegalovirus status was reported to be diagnosed by the classifier with high specificity and sensitivity in both the original and validation cohorts. A later analysis associated 15,000 to 20,000 TCR beta sequences with specific HLA alleles at a false discovery rate of 0.05. A later analysis found that TCR association rates varied across HLA loci, with DRB1 alleles showing the most associated TCRs and HLA-C alleles the fewest. Across donors, most TCR sequences were observed very rarely, whereas some public TCRs were present in many individuals. A further reported finding was that TCR beta sequences accurately predicted the HLA-A and HLA-B alleles for most subjects in the first cohort. According to a later genetic analysis, donors in an Asian-associated ancestry cluster had fewer N-insertions in productive TCRs than the roughly 660-donor mean. A cluster of highly shared sequence variants was judged likely to be a technical artifact of the sequencing pipeline. The cohort was sequenced for TCR beta chains only, and without alpha or paired-chain data the features that could be detected were limited. Because HLA typing was missing for some donors at each locus, association tests included only the typed subset. A later analysis reported that several top co-occurrence clusters appeared linked to parvovirus B19, influenza, CMV and Epstein-Barr virus. In a later analysis, HLA-associated TCR beta chains showed more clonal expansion and lower generation probabilities than non-associated chains that were equally common. The study listed 150 to 200 TCR beta chains as associated with cytomegalovirus. Immune exposure information for the cohort was limited to CMV serostatus. Assigning TCR associations to individual alleles was difficult when HLA alleles, especially DR and DQ, strongly co-occurred. In a later analysis, most CMV-associated TCR beta chains were found to appear HLA-restricted, with HLA associations seemingly driven largely by CMV exposure. An association between a missense DCLRE1C variant and V-gene and J-gene trimming of TCR beta chains was found in a later genetic analysis and replicated in an independent cohort. Presence/absence analyses assumed roughly uniform sequencing depth across donors, an assumption that may not hold. Linkage disequilibrium might explain the correlated functional status among segregating V segments, but an unknown experimental factor could not be excluded. The authors suggested that the approach could potentially be extended to other disease states and immunological phenotypes. The 87-base-pair reads could not distinguish some IMGT-functional V segments, including TRBV6-2 and TRBV6-3, so those segments were excluded. An earlier analysis of approximately 530 of the donors showed that most TCR beta V segments appeared in productive rearrangements either about 87% or about 30% of the time, which broadly matched IMGT annotations. The earlier analysis of nearly 600 of the donors excluded about 16 rarely observed V segments, including chromosome 9 orphons, because counts were too low. A few of the identified cytomegalovirus-associated TCR beta chains were confirmed in vitro to be specific for cytomegalovirus antigens.

The library was prepared using the immunoSEQ multiplex PCR assay. A mixture of 60 forward primers for TCR Vbeta segments and 13 reverse primers for TCR Jbeta segments was used in the multiplex PCR. The CDR3 region of rearranged TCR beta genes was amplified from genomic DNA by a multiplex PCR assay. The Illumina HiSeq System was used to sequence the amplified TCR beta libraries as 87-base-pair reads. In the source study's methods: In a later analysis, some 80 million unique TCR beta chains were counted across the 500 to 850 repertoires, and around 10 million of these chains were shared by at least two donors. Raw reads were error-corrected and collapsed into unique sequences with a nearest-neighbor algorithm that merged closely related sequences to remove PCR and sequencing errors. CDR3 sequences were aligned to IMGT reference sequences to assign V, D and J gene segments. For a sequence to be retained, a match of at least six nucleotides was required to both a V gene segment and a J gene segment. Rearrangements were classified as productive when the CDR3 lacked stop codons and remained in frame with V and J, and all other rearrangements were classified as non-productive. Following IMGT convention, CDR3 was defined as the stretch from the second conserved V-encoded cysteine to the conserved J-encoded phenylalanine. Sequences without an unambiguous match to a single V gene segment were excluded from the earlier analysis of 450 to 650 of the donors. An earlier analysis of approximately 590 of the donors classified V segments as functional when productive rearrangements were above 56.7% and as segregating when the standard deviation between donors was above 5%. To diagnose cytomegalovirus status from the catalog of TCR beta chain sequences, a statistical classification framework was built. A later analysis assigned V and J genes by comparing TCR nucleotide sequences with IMGT/GENE-DB human TR gene sequences. The TCRdist pipeline was used in a later analysis to assign CDR3 sequences and most-parsimonious VDJ recombination scenarios. In a later analysis, each TCR beta chain was defined by its CDR3 amino acid sequence together with its V-gene family, and reads without a unique V-gene family were excluded. To address suspected cross-contamination and a sequencing artifact, a later analysis removed around 590 highly shared, low-generation-probability nucleotide sequences. For each public chain, a later analysis derived a clonal expansion index from normalized ranks of inferred template counts within each repertoire. A later analysis computed generation probabilities with a VDJ recombination model fitted to out-of-frame rearrangements, and checked the results against IGoR. In a later analysis, TCR-TCR, TCR-HLA and TCR-CMV co-occurrence was scored with hypergeometric tests, and a repertoire-size bias correction was applied to TCR pairs. In a later analysis, false discovery rates were estimated by permuting HLA or CMV assignments 20 times. In a later analysis, co-occurring TCRs were grouped using DBSCAN, with TCRdist sequence similarity added in when clustering inside HLA-allele-positive subsets. For co-occurrence clustering, repertoires with fewer than 30,000 or more than 120,000 public chains were excluded, along with several repertoires with anomalous nucleotide sharing. TCRdb stores this immuneACCESS table with in-frame sequences only. Part of the clones is absent; in the studies checked, under half of the shortfall reflects unresolved V genes, and no reason is known for the rest. From that table come the V and J calls and clone size; the DNA was used to work out D and trimming. The sample table contains some 150,000 clones; only one count was recorded for 80% of them. Of the sample, around 1.3% is held by the ten largest clones.

This TCR derives from a woman in her forties or fifties in good health and CMV-seronegative. Sequenced input: PBMCs. The rearrangement combines TRBV10-3 with TRBJ1-3, with a tentative D gene TRBD1 over 6 matching bases. The DNA is TGTGCCATCAGTGAAGGGGCAGGGGATTGGAACACCATATATTTT. Translation gives CAISEGAGDWNTIYF.